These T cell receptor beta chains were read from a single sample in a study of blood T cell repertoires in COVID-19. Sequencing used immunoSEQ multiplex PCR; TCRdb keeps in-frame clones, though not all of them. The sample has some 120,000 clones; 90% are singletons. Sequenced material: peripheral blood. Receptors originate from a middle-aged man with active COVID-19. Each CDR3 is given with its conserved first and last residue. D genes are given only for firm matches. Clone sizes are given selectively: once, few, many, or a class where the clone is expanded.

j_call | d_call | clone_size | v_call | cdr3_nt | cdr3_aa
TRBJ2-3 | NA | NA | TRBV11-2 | TGTGCCAGCAGCTTCCACGACCGGGGTGGAGATACGCAGTATTTT | CASSFHDRGGDTQYF
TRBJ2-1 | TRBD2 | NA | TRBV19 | TGTGCCAGTAGGGCCACCGGGGGGGCGGGTGAGCAGTTCTTC | CASRATGGAGEQFF
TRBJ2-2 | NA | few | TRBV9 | TGTGCCAGCAGCGCCACCCCGGGAGTGGCCGGGGAGCTGTTTTTT | CASSATPGVAGELFF
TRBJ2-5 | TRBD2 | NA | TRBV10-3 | TGTGCCATCAGTGAGGGGTTAGCGGGGGCCTCAGAGACCCAGTACTTC | CAISEGLAGASETQYF
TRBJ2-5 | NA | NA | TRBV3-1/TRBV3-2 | TGTGCCAGCAGCCAAGATCGGCGTCCTAGAAGAGCGGCCCAGTACTTC | CASSQDRRPRRAAQYF
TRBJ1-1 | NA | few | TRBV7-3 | TGTGCCAGCAGCTTAACAGGAGCGTTGAGTGAAGCTTTCTTT | CASSLTGALSEAFF
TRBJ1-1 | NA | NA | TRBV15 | TGTGCCACCAGCAGAGACCCGGGTATCATGAACACTGAAGCTTTCTTT | CATSRDPGIMNTEAFF
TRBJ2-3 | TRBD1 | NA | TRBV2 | TGTGCCAGCAGTGGGATGGGGACAGGCACAGATACGCAGTATTTT | CASSGMGTGTDTQYF
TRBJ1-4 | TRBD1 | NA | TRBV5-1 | TGCGCCAGCAGCTTGACCGGGACAGGGGGCATCGGTAATGAAAAACTGTTTTTT | CASSLTGTGGIGNEKLFF
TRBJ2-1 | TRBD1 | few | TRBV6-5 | TGTGCCAGCAGCGTGACAGGGTACTACAATGAGCAGTTCTTC | CASSVTGYYNEQFF
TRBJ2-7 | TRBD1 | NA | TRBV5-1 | TGCGCCAGCAGCTTGGGAGACAGGGGTGGCTACGAGCAGTACTTC | CASSLGDRGGYEQYF
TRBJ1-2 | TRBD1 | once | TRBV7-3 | TGTGCCAGCAGCCTCACCGGGACAGGGGTTGGCTACACCTTC | CASSLTGTGVGYTF
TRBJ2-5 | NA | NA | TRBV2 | TGTGCCAGTGGCGGAGAAAACAGGGTTTCTTTTGAGACCCAGTACTTC | CASGGENRVSFETQYF
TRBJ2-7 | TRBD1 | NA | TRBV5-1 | TGCGCCAGCAGGGTGACAGGGGGCTATTCCGAGCAGTACTTC | CASRVTGGYSEQYF
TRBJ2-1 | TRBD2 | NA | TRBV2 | TGTGCCAGCAGTGTAAGACTAGCGGGGGGGCCGAGCTCCTACAATGAGCAGTTCTTC | CASSVRLAGGPSSYNEQFF
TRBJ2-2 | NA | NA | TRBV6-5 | TGTGCCAGCAGTATATATACAGGACCCGGGGAGCTGTTTTTT | CASSIYTGPGELFF
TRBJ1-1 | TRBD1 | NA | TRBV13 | TGTGCCAGCAGTCTGAGGGACAGCACTGAAGCTTTCTTT | CASSLRDSTEAFF
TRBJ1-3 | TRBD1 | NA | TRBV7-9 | TGTGCCAGCAGCTTATTACAGGGGGGAAACACCATATATTTT | CASSLLQGGNTIYF
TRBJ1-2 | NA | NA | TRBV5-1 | TGCGCCAGCAGCTTCGGCGATCGGGGGGAGAACCATGGCTACACCTTC | CASSFGDRGENHGYTF
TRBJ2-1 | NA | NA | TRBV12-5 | TGTGCTAGTGGCACCAGGAATCTCCCTTCCGGTGAGCAGTTCTTC | CASGTRNLPSGEQFF
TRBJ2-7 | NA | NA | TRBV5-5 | TGTGCCAGCAGCTTGTTACAGGAGAGCTCCTACGAGCAGTACTTC | CASSLLQESSYEQYF
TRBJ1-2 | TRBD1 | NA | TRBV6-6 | TGTGCCAGCAGCGGACAGGGCCGTTCTAACTATGGCTACACCTTC | CASSGQGRSNYGYTF
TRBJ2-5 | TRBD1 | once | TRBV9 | TGTGCCAGCAGCGTCCGGGACAGGGGGTTGGAGACCCAGTACTTC | CASSVRDRGLETQYF
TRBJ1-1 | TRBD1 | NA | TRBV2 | TGTGCCAGCAGATTCTCCGGGACAGTGAACACTGAAGCTTTCTTT | CASRFSGTVNTEAFF
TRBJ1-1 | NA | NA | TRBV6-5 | TGTGCCAGCACCCTAACGAGAGGGAACACTGAAGCTTTCTTT | CASTLTRGNTEAFF
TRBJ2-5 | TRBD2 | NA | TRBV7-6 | TGTGCCAGCAGCTCCGGGACTAGCAAAGAGACCCAGTACTTC | CASSSGTSKETQYF